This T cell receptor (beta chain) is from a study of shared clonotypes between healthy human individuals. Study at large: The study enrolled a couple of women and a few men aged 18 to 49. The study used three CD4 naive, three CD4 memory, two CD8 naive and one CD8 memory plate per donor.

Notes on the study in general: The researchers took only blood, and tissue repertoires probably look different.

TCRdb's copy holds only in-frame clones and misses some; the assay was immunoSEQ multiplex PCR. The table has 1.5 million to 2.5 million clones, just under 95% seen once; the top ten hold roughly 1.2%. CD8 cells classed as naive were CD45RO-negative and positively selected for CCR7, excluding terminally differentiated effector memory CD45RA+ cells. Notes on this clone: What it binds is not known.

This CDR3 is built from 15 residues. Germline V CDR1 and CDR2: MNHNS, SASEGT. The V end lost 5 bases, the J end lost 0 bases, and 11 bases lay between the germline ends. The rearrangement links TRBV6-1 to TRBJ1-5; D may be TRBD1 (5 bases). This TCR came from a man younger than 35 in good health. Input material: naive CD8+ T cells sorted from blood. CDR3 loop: CASSWDQSSNQPQHF. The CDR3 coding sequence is TGTGCCAGCAGTTGGGACCAGAGTAGCAATCAGCCCCAGCATTTT.